This T cell receptor (beta chain) was observed in a study of human T cells and chemical hapten exposure. Whole-study context: Skin on the upper inner arm, 2 cm by 2 cm in size, was sensitized with 2% DPC.

Study-level results: Donors in the study had alopecia, meaning their immune response may differ from healthy people's.

MiXCR, applied by TCRdb to the RACE reads, yields one record per CDR3 protein. The sample consists of 180,000 or so distinct CDR3 sequences, about 22% of them appearing once. Regarding time point: patch test 1, 2 weeks after DPC sensitization. Treatment noted: therapeutic diphenylcyclopropenone sensitization with weekly scalp DPC. Patients had alopecia, were aged 18 to 70, and were not pregnant. Of note for this clonotype: Its antigen is not identified.

Source: whole blood, taken in connection with sensitization to the hapten diphenylcyclopropenone (DPC). This receptor was obtained from a woman aged 45 to 65 with alopecia areata. Some clones in this sample may be carry-over from other donors' samples.

For the CDR3, the DNA is TGTGCCAGCAACAGGGTGCAGAACGAGCAGTTCTTC. This encodes CASNRVQNEQFF. This chain links TRBV27 with TRBJ2-1; the D gene is possibly TRBD1 (6 bases). From germline, CDR1 is MNHEY and CDR2 SMNVEV (reference sequence). Deletions cut 7 bases from V and 10 bases from J, with 14 bases between. The length of the CDR3 is 12 residues.